Each of the 11 T cell receptor beta chains below was sequenced from the same sample in a study of vaccination and CD4 T cells after COVID-19. Their recognized antigens are unknown. The assay that was used to sequence DNA from cultured CD4+ T cells was the Oncomine TCR Beta short-read assay. TCRdb re-called the PCR reads with MiXCR, one entry per CDR3 protein. The sample consists of about 25,000 distinct CDR3 sequences, approximately 67% of them appearing once. Treatment meaning: 10-day PBMC culture with coronavirus spike peptide pools or control peptides (ViraFEST assay). The sequencing here drew on CD4+ T cells from blood, cultured in vitro, taken after SARS-CoV-2 vaccination. The receptors were sampled from a human donor who received a COVID-19 vaccine.

The genes are TRBV2 and TRBJ2-3; D remains ambiguous. Trimming took off 5 bases at V and 2 bases at J, with 2 bases between the two ends. CDR1 SNHLY and CDR2 FYNNEI come from the germline V gene. The CDR3 spans 11 residues. CDR3 coding DNA: TGTGCCAGCAGTTCCACAGATACGCAGTATTTT. Translated, it gives CASSSTDTQYF.

V gene TRBV30 combines with J gene TRBJ1-2; D is perhaps TRBD1 (5 bases). With 3 bases removed from V and 4 bases from J, the gap between germline ends came to 15 bases. CDR3 length: 14 amino acids. Germline CDR1 reads GTSNPN; CDR2 reads SVGIG (reference sequence). CDR3 loop: CAWSRSGVRYGYTF. The CDR3 bases are TGTGCCTGGAGCCGGTCGGGGGTTCGCTATGGCTACACCTTC.

CDR3 region: CSVEGTVNLQETQYF. The CDR3 nucleotides are TGCAGCGTTGAAGGGACAGTGAACCTACAAGAGACCCAGTACTTC. V and J are TRBV29-1 and TRBJ2-5; TRBD1 might be the D (6 bases). This CDR3 region has 15 residues. Germline-derived CDR1 and CDR2 are SQVTM and ANQGSEA. Trimming pared 1 base from V and 2 bases from J, leaving 14 bases between.

In its sample, this clonotype was seen a few times. This chain joins TRBV7-9 and TRBJ1-2; no firm D call. CDR3 size: 14 residues. V was clipped by 0 bases and J by 0 bases, with 5 bases between them. The germline V gene encodes CDR1 SEHNR and CDR2 FQNEAQ (reference sequence). The chain's CDR3 is CASSLAAANYGYTF. CDR3 in DNA: TGTGCCAGCAGCTTAGCGGCAGCTAACTATGGCTACACCTTC.

The V call is TRBV7-6, the J call TRBJ2-1, with 9 bases that match TRBD2. Trimming removed 2 bases from V and 3 bases from J; junction bases left unmatched: 8. Germline CDR1 is SGHVS and CDR2 is FNYEAQ. The CDR3 totals 17 residues. CDR3 DNA sequence: TGTGCCAGCAGCTTATCGAGGCGGGGGGGCGGCTACAATGAGCAGTTCTTC. It translates to CASSLSRRGGGYNEQFF.

This chain joins TRBV2 and TRBJ2-7; D is perhaps TRBD2 (5 bases). Trimming cost V 0 bases and J 3 bases, with 6 bases left between them. CDR3 size: 13 residues. The V gene's germline CDR1 is SNHLY and CDR2 FYNNEI. The CDR3, as DNA: TGTGCCAGCAGTGAAGCCGGGGACTACGAGCAGTACTTC. Its translation: CASSEAGDYEQYF.

This clonotype appeared a single time. The chain is built from TRBV6-1 and TRBJ1-3; the D is unclear. The CDR3 has 15 residues. Germline CDR1 is MNHNS and CDR2 is SASEGT. V lost 5 bases and J 3 bases, leaving 14 bases between the germline ends. CDR3 DNA: TGTGCCAGCAGTCCAGCGGGATACTTTGGAAACACCATATATTTT. Protein product: CASSPAGYFGNTIYF.

This clonotype occurred a few times. J is TRBJ1-4 and V is TRBV6-1; unclear D gene. The germline V gene encodes CDR1 MNHNS and CDR2 SASEGT. The V and J ends lost 7 bases and 4 bases respectively, with 13 bases between them. The CDR3 is made up of 14 amino acids. CDR3 DNA sequence: TGTGCCAGCAAGGTCAGAGGTGGTAATGAAAAACTGTTTTTT. As protein: CASKVRGGNEKLFF.

The chain carries TRBV5-1 and TRBJ2-5; 8 nucleotides agree with TRBD1. V lost 3 bases to trimming and J lost 2 bases; unmatched junction nucleotides: 3. This CDR3 is built from 14 residues. Germline V lookup: CDR1 SGHRS, CDR2 YFSETQ. CDR3 amino acids: CASSSGQVQETQYF. The CDR3 DNA sequence: TGCGCCAGCAGCTCGGGACAGGTGCAAGAGACCCAGTACTTC.

J is TRBJ2-7 and V is TRBV18, with 8 bases identical to TRBD1. The V segment lost 2 bases and the J segment 6 bases; nucleotides outside the gene matches: 3. The CDR3 length is 13 residues. The V gene's germline CDR1 is KGHSH and CDR2 LQKENI. The CDR3 DNA sequence: TGTGCCAGCTCACCAGCACAGGGGGGCGAGCAGTACTTC. Translation: CASSPAQGGEQYF.

The J gene is TRBJ2-3, the V gene TRBV5-1; the D is unclear. The germline V gene encodes CDR1 SGHRS and CDR2 YFSETQ. The CDR3 runs 15 residues. V lost 5 bases, J lost 1 base, and 14 bases lay in between. CDR3 protein: CASRNQYLGTDTQYF. DNA for the CDR3: TGCGCCAGCAGGAACCAGTACCTCGGCACAGATACGCAGTATTTT.